This T cell receptor beta chain was documented in a study of blood T cell repertoires in COVID-19. Overall study: From the United States, Italy and Spain came samples of acute and convalescent COVID-19. PBMCs, B-cell-depleted T cells, or T cells provided the cDNA or gDNA that made up the material.

Authors' analysis steps: For nucleated cells, counts were estimated from reference gene primer amplification. Assay: immunoSEQ multiplex PCR; the TCRdb copy retains only in-frame clones and omits some. V and J calls and clone size are given by that table; D and trimming were obtained from the DNA. The sample includes 80,000 to 100,000 clones, about 90% of them seen just once. With 5 bases removed from V and 5 bases from J, the gap between germline ends came to 14 bases. CDR3 length: 14 amino acids. Germline CDR1 and CDR2: SGHTA and FQGTGA. Input material: peripheral blood. The genes are TRBV7-3 and TRBJ2-3; possibly TRBD2 for D (5 bases). The clonotype was recovered from a human donor with active COVID-19. The donor label of this sample is uncertain. In DNA form, the CDR3 reads TGTGCCAGCAGCCTTTCTCTAGCAGTAGATACGCAGTATTTT. This gives the protein CASSLSLAVDTQYF.